This T cell receptor (beta chain) was retrieved from a study of technical replicates of blood from a handful of donors. Germline values: CDR1 MDHEN, CDR2 SYDVKM. The length of the CDR3 is 14 residues. The V and J ends lost 0 bases and 2 bases respectively, with 7 bases between them. Libraries were prepared by immunoSEQ multiplex PCR; TCRdb keeps only in-frame clonotypes and omits some of them. The sample records 95,000 to 100,000 clones, nearly 96% being singletons. Sequencing was carried out using T cells isolated from PBMCs. The chain employs TRBV28 and TRBJ1-1; the D gene is possibly TRBD1 (5 bases). The sequence derives from a human donor in good health. The CDR3 is CASSLWTDNTEAFF. The DNA for the CDR3 is TGTGCCAGCAGTTTATGGACAGATAACACTGAAGCTTTCTTT.